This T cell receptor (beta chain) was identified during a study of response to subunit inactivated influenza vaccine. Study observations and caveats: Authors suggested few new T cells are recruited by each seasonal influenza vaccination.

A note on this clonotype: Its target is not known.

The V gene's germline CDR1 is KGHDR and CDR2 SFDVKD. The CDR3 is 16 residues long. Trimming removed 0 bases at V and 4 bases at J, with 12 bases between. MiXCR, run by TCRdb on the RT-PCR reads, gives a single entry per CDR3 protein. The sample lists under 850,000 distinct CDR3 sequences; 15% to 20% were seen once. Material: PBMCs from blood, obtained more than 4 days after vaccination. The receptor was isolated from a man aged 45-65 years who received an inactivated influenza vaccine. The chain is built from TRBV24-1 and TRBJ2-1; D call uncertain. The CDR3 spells CATSDLRAAAYNEQFF. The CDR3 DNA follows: TGTGCCACCAGTGATTTGCGAGCCGCCGCATACAATGAGCAGTTCTTC.